These 27 T cell receptor beta chains came from one sample sequenced in a study of cytomegalovirus exposure and HLA in healthy donors. With 60 Vbeta and 13 Jbeta primers, the PCR was carried out. Method: immunoSEQ multiplex PCR; TCRdb's copy keeps in-frame clones and lacks some. This table has roughly 35,000 clones, more than 50% appearing once. The specimen sequenced was PBMCs. The receptors were sampled from a woman in her 40s in good health and CMV-seropositive.

The chain has TRBV14 and TRBJ2-5; maybe TRBD2 (5 bases). The V gene lost 6 bases and the J gene lost 5 bases, with 13 bases spanning the gap. Looked up from germline, CDR1 is SGHDN and CDR2 is FVKESK. The CDR3 has 13 residues. DNA of the CDR3: TGTGCCAGCAGGTATGGAGGTAGGGAGACCCAGTACTTC. It codes for CASRYGGRETQYF.

On this clone itself: A read error may produce the germline difference seen at one junction end. V and J are TRBV28 and TRBJ2-3, with 9 nucleotides matching TRBD2. Germline CDR1 reads MDHEN; CDR2 reads SYDVKM. CDR3 length equals 15 residues. The CDR3 nucleotides are TGTGCCAGCAGTACCCCCGGGACTAGCAGAGATACGCAGTATTTT. This sequence encodes CASSTPGTSRDTQYF.

The V and J genes are TRBV7-2 and TRBJ2-7; 7 positions agree with TRBD2. The CDR3 sequence is 16 residues long. Germline values: CDR1 SGHTA, CDR2 FQGNSA. The J segment lost 0 bases and the V segment lost 1 base, leaving 6 bases of the junction unmatched. CDR3 in DNA: TGTGCCAGCAGCTTAGTCTTTGGGGGGGGCTCCTACGAGCAGTACTTC. This codes for CASSLVFGGGSYEQYF.

V gene TRBV4-3 combines with J gene TRBJ2-7; 10 positions match TRBD1. The germline gives CDR1 LGHNA, CDR2 YSLEER. The CDR3 contains 14 residues. The trim removed 4 bases at V and 3 bases at J, leaving 3 bases unmatched. CDR3 region: CASSRTGGIYEQYF. The CDR3 DNA sequence: TGCGCCAGCAGCCGGACAGGGGGAATCTACGAGCAGTACTTC.

This clone turned up a few times. At the DNA level, this CDR3 is encoded by other sequences in the same sample as well. The chain links TRBV5-1 to TRBJ2-2; TRBD2 matches at 14 bases. V dropped 4 bases and J dropped 0; count of bases not matched to a gene: 8. Germline lookup yields CDR1 SGHRS and CDR2 YFSETQ. The CDR3 contains 19 residues. CDR3 in DNA: TGCGCCAGCAGCCCACCTCCGGGACTAGCGGGGGCGAACACCGGGGAGCTGTTTTTT. Amino acid sequence: CASSPPPGLAGANTGELFF.

This CDR3 is CASNRQGAYEQYF. CDR3 nucleotide sequence: TGTGCCAGCAATCGACAGGGGGCCTACGAGCAGTACTTC. The chain joins TRBV28 to TRBJ2-7; 9 nucleotides agree with TRBD1. Germline CDR1 reads MDHEN; CDR2 reads SYDVKM. V trimming: 7 bases; J trimming: 2 bases; junction bases outside the gene matches: 3. The CDR3 is 13 amino acids.

This clone was detected only a few times. The rearrangement uses TRBV2 and TRBJ1-2; D gene ambiguous. The CDR3 extends over 13 amino acids. The germline gives CDR1 SNHLY, CDR2 FYNNEI. Trimming shortened V by 4 bases and J by 5 bases, and 11 bases separated the two germline ends. DNA for the CDR3: TGTGCCAGCAGTGGAGGATCGAGGTATGGCTACACCTTC. Translated, it gives CASSGGSRYGYTF.

This clone appeared a few times. The genes are TRBV19 and TRBJ2-7, with 10 bases that match TRBD1. The V segment lost 4 bases and the J segment 4 bases; nucleotides outside the gene matches: 4. The CDR3 has 14 amino acids. Per germline, CDR1 LNHDA and CDR2 SQIVND (reference sequence). The chain's CDR3 is CASSRMGQGYEQYF. In nucleotides, the CDR3 is TGTGCCAGTAGTAGGATGGGACAGGGGTACGAGCAGTACTTC.

This clone was observed a handful of times. J is TRBJ1-5 and V is TRBV29-1; 8 positions match TRBD1. CDR1 and CDR2 from the germline V gene are SQVTM and ANQGSEA. J lost 6 bases, V lost 6 bases, and 7 bases had no gene match. The CDR3 runs 13 residues. CDR3 loop: CSVAQGEGQPQHF. The CDR3 nucleotides read TGCAGCGTCGCACAGGGGGAAGGTCAGCCCCAGCATTTT.

The chain uses TRBV14 and TRBJ2-3, with D tentatively TRBD1 (5 bases). The V end was cut by 1 base, the J end by 2 bases, with 10 bases between. Germline CDR1 and CDR2: SGHDN and FVKESK. The CDR3 is made up of 15 amino acids. CDR3 amino acids: CASSQGGSFTDTQYF. CDR3 coding DNA: TGTGCCAGCAGCCAAGGGGGCAGCTTCACAGATACGCAGTATTTT.

The genes are TRBV7-2 and TRBJ2-7; D gene uncertain. The CDR3 totals 13 residues. CDR1 is SGHTA, CDR2 FQGNSA, per germline. The V end lost 3 bases, the J end lost 5 bases, and 11 bases lay between the germline ends. CDR3 sequence reads: CASSFAGSHEQYF. CDR3 DNA: TGTGCCAGCAGCTTTGCAGGAAGCCACGAGCAGTACTTC.

V gene TRBV5-4 combines with J gene TRBJ2-4; TRBD2 agrees at 7 bases. This CDR3 comprises 15 residues. The junction had 4 bases not matched to a gene; V was cut back by 0 bases and J by 4 bases. The germline V gene encodes CDR1 SGHNT and CDR2 YYREEE (reference sequence). The CDR3 DNA follows: TGTGCCAGCAGCTTGGCCGGGGGAGGGAAAAACATTCAGTACTTC. It encodes CASSLAGGGKNIQYF. The variable domain in full, completed from reference TRBV5-4 and TRBJ2-4, reads ETGVTQSPTHLIKTRGQQVTLRCSSQSGHNTVSWYQQALGQGPQFIFQYYREEENGRGNFPPRFSGLQFPNYSSELNVNALELDDSALYLCASSLAGGGKNIQYFGAGTRLSVL.

V usage is TRBV13 and J usage is TRBJ2-7, with TRBD1 matching 8 bases. This CDR3 is 15 amino acids long. Germline values: CDR1 PRHDT, CDR2 FYEKMQ (reference sequence). V dropped 5 bases and J dropped 0; count of bases not matched to a gene: 6. CDR3 amino acids: CASSNRGALSYEQYF. The CDR3, as DNA: TGTGCCAGCAGCAACAGGGGGGCCCTCTCCTACGAGCAGTACTTC.

V gene TRBV5-1 combines with J gene TRBJ2-3, with D possibly being TRBD2 (5 bases). Trimming shortened V by 3 bases and J by 2 bases, and 16 bases separated the two germline ends. Looked up from germline, CDR1 is SGHRS and CDR2 is YFSETQ. This CDR3 is 16 amino acids long. CDR3: CASSSGRGAVTDTQYF. In nucleotides, the CDR3 is TGCGCCAGCAGCTCCGGCCGGGGAGCGGTCACAGATACGCAGTATTTT.

The chain uses TRBV10-2 and TRBJ2-1; 9 bases map to TRBD2. V trimming: 2 bases; J trimming: 2 bases; junction bases outside the gene matches: 10. CDR3 length equals 18 residues. Germline V lookup: CDR1 WSHSY, CDR2 SAAADI. CDR3 loop: CASSEVAGGPKAYNEQFF. DNA for the CDR3: TGCGCCAGCAGTGAGGTTGCGGGGGGGCCAAAGGCCTACAATGAGCAGTTCTTC.

This clone was seen a few times. The chain's CDR3 is CASSQVLSGGALYEQYF. The CDR3 DNA sequence: TGCGCCAGCAGCCAAGTTCTTAGCGGGGGGGCCCTCTACGAGCAGTACTTC. V gene TRBV4-1 combines with J gene TRBJ2-7; 11 bases match TRBD2. The ends lost 1 base at V and 3 bases at J; junction bases unmatched: 8. This CDR3 is built from 17 residues. Germline loops: CDR1 MGHRA, CDR2 YSYEKL.

This chain connects TRBV11-3 to TRBJ1-1; 7 nucleotides align to TRBD1. Losses at the gene ends were 5 bases for V and 5 bases for J; bases not matched to a gene: 2. This CDR3 region has 12 residues. Looked up from germline, CDR1 is SGHNT and CDR2 is YENEEA. The chain's CDR3 is CASSKTGTEAFF. The CDR3 DNA is TGTGCCAGCAGCAAGACAGGGACTGAAGCTTTCTTT.

The genes are TRBV2 and TRBJ1-1, with a possible D match to TRBD1 (5 bases). The CDR3 spans 15 residues. The ends were cut back, 0 bases at V and 1 base at J, with 9 bases in the middle. From germline, CDR1 is SNHLY and CDR2 FYNNEI. CDR3 in DNA: TGTGCCAGCAGTGAAGCGCGGGGGAGGAACACTGAAGCTTTCTTT. This translates into CASSEARGRNTEAFF.

This chain joins TRBV11-1 and TRBJ2-6; TRBD1 agrees at 8 bases. J lost 1 base, V lost 4 bases, and 3 bases had no gene match. Germline-derived CDR1 and CDR2 are SGHAT and FQDESV (reference sequence). This CDR3 has 16 residues. The CDR3 nucleotides read TGTGCCAGCAGCTCGCAGGGGGCGTCTGGGGCCAACGTCCTGACTTTC. It codes for CASSSQGASGANVLTF.

J is TRBJ2-7 and V is TRBV7-2; 12 bases fit TRBD1. Germline trimming cut 4 bases from V and 5 bases from J; bases unmatched to any gene: 3. Germline loops: CDR1 SGHTA, CDR2 FQGNSA. The CDR3 has 14 amino acids. CDR3 loop: CASSWDRGPNEQYF. DNA of the CDR3: TGTGCCAGCAGCTGGGACAGGGGGCCCAACGAGCAGTACTTC.

The chain couples TRBV5-4 to TRBJ1-3; no clear D gene. In germline, CDR1 is SGHNT, CDR2 YYREEE (reference sequence). The CDR3 runs 15 residues. V shed 0 bases and J shed 0 bases, with 7 bases lying between them. The CDR3, as DNA: TGTGCCAGCAGCTTGGACAGCCACTCTGGAAACACCATATATTTT. This encodes CASSLDSHSGNTIYF.

Comments on this clone: A read error is likely, as this CDR3 ends without the conserved phenylalanine or tryptophan. This chain uses TRBV13 with TRBJ1-2, with no clear D. The ends were cut back, 5 bases at V and 10 bases at J, with 17 bases in the middle. The CDR3 contains 13 residues. CDR1 is PRHDT, CDR2 FYEKMQ, per germline (reference sequence). The DNA of the CDR3 is TGTGCCAGCAGCGAGAGGGCCCGACGGCCCTACACCCTC. Amino acids: CASSERARRPYTL.

The chain combines TRBV28 with TRBJ1-1; 8 nucleotides agree with TRBD1. Germline CDR1 MDHEN, CDR2 SYDVKM. The CDR3 is 14 amino acids. The trim removed 5 bases at V and 11 bases at J, leaving 13 bases unmatched. CDR3 loop: CASSTLRDRISAFF. CDR3 bases: TGTGCCAGCAGTACGTTGCGGGACAGGATATCGGCTTTCTTT. Full variable domain (missing parts from reference TRBV28 and TRBJ1-1): DVKVTQSSRYLVKRTGEKVFLECVQDMDHENMFWYRQDPGLGLRLIYFSYDVKMKEKGDIPEGYSVSREKKERFSLILESASTNQTSMYLCASSTLRDRISAFFGQGTRLTVV.

This sequence joins TRBV7-2 and TRBJ1-5; 12 nucleotides agree with TRBD1. V shed 1 base and J 7 bases; nucleotides not matched to a gene: 5. The CDR3 length is 16 residues. CDR1 and CDR2 (germline): SGHTA, FQGNSA. CDR3 in amino acids: CASSLEGTGGGQPQHF. As DNA, the CDR3 is TGTGCCAGCAGCTTAGAGGGGACAGGGGGCGGCCAGCCCCAGCATTTT.

The chain links TRBV11-1 to TRBJ2-7, with TRBD1 matching over 7 bases. The V segment lost 1 base and the J segment 2 bases; nucleotides outside the gene matches: 11. CDR1 is SGHAT, CDR2 FQDESV, per germline (reference sequence). This CDR3 is built from 17 residues. CDR3 DNA sequence: TGTGCCAGCAGCTTAGGGGGTATGGGACAGCGCCCCTACGAGCAGTACTTC. As protein: CASSLGGMGQRPYEQYF. The full variable domain, its missing parts supplied by reference TRBV11-1 and TRBJ2-7, is EAEVAQSPRYKITEKSQAVAFWCDPISGHATLYWYRQILGQGPELLVQFQDESVVDDSQLPKDRFSAERLKGVDSTLKIQPAELGDSAMYLCASSLGGMGQRPYEQYFGPGTRLTVT.

The chain carries TRBV9 and TRBJ2-5; D is undetermined. This CDR3 is built from 15 residues. Trimming left V 0 bases short and J 5 bases short, with 14 bases between. CDR1 and CDR2 from the germline V gene are SGDLS and YYNGEE. This CDR3 is CASSVDSYYEETQYF. CDR3 in DNA: TGTGCCAGCAGCGTAGATTCATATTACGAGGAGACCCAGTACTTC.

This clone appeared a few times. The J gene is TRBJ1-6, the V gene TRBV5-1; a weak D match, TRBD1 (6 bases). Germline CDR1 reads SGHRS; CDR2 reads YFSETQ. This CDR3 is built from 17 residues. The V and J ends lost 0 bases and 7 bases respectively, with 17 bases between them. This CDR3 reads CASSLGPLADRNSPLHF. In nucleotides, the CDR3 is TGCGCCAGCAGCTTGGGCCCCTTAGCAGACAGGAATTCACCCCTCCACTTT.